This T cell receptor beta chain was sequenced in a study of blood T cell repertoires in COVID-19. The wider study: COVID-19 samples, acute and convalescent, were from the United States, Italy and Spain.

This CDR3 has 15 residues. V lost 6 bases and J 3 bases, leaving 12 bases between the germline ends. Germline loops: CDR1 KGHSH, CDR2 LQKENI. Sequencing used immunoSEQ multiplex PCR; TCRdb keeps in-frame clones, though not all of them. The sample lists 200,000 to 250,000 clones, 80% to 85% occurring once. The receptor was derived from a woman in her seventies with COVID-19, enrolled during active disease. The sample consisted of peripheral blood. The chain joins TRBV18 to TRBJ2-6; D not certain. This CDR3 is CASSPGGGGANVLTF. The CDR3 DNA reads TGTGCCAGCTCTCCCGGCGGTGGTGGGGCCAACGTCCTGACTTTC.